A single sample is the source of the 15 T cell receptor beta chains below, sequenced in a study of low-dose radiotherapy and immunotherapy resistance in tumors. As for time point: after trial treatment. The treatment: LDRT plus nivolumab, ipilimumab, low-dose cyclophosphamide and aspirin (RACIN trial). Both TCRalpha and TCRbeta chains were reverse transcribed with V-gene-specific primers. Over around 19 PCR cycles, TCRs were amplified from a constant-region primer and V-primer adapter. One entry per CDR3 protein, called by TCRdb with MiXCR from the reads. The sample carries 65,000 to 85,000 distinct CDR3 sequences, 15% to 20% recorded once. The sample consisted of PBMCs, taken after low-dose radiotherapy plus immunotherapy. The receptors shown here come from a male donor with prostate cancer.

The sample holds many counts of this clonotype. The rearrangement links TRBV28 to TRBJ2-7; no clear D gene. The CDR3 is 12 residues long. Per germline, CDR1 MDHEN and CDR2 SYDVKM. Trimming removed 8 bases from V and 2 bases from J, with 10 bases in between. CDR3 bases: TGTGCCAGCCTCAGACCCCCCTACGAGCAGTACTTC. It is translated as CASLRPPYEQYF.

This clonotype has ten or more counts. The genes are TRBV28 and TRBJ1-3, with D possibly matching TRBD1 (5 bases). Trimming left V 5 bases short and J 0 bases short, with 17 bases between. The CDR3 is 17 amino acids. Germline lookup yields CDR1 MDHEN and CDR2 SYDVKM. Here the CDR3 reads CASSPRDRILSGNTIYF. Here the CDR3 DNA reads TGTGCCAGCAGTCCCCGGGACCGCATACTCTCTGGAAACACCATATATTTT.

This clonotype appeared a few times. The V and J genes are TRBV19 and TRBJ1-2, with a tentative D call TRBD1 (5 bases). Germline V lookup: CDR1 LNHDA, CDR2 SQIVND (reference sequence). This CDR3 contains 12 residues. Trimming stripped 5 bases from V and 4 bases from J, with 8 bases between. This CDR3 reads CASSGRGYGYTF. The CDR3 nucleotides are TGTGCCAGTAGTGGGAGGGGCTATGGCTACACCTTC.

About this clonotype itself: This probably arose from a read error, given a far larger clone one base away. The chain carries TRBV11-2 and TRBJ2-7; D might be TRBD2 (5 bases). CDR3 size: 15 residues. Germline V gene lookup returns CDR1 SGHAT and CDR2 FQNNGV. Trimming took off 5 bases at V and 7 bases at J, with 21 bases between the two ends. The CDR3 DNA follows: TGTGCCAGCAGCCCGAATCCTAGCTCCTACAATGAGCAGTACTTC. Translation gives CASSPNPSSYNEQYF.

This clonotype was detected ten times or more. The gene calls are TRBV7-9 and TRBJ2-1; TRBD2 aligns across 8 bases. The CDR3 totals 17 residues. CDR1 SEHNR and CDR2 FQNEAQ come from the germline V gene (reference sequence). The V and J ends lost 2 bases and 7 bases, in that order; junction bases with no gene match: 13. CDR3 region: CASSLIGGLAISNEQFF. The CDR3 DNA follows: TGTGCCAGCAGCTTAATCGGCGGACTAGCCATATCGAATGAGCAGTTCTTC.

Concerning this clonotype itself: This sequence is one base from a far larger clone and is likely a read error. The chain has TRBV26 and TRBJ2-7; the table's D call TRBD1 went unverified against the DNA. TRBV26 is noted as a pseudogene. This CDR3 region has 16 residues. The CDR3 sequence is CASSSPPGAGRNEQYF. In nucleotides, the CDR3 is TGTGCCAGCAGCTCCCCCCCGGGGGCAGGGAGGAATGAGCAGTACTTC.

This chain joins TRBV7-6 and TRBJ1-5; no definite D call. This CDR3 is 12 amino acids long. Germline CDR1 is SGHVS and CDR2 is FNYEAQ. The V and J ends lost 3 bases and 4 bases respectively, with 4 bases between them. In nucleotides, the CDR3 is TGTGCCAGCAGCTTGCCGAATCAGCCCCAGCATTTT. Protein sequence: CASSLPNQPQHF.

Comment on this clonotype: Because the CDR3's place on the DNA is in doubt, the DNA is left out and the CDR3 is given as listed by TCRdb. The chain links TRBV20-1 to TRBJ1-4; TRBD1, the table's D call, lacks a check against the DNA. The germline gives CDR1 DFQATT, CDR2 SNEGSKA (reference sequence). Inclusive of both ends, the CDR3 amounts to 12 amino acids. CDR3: CAGPDNEKLFFF.

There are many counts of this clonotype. CDR3 sequence (DNA): TGTGCCAGCAGCTTAACCGGGACAGGGTGGTTAGCTGAAGCTTTCTTT. Translating gives CASSLTGTGWLAEAFF. The chain links TRBV7-3 to TRBJ1-1; 9 nucleotides agree with TRBD1. Trimming at V came to 0 bases and at J to 6 bases, leaving 8 bases not matched to a gene. CDR1 is SGHTA, CDR2 FQGTGA, per germline. This CDR3 contains 16 residues.

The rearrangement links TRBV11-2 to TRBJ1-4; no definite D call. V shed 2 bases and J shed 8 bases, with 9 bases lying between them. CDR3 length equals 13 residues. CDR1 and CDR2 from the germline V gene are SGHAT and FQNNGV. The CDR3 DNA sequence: TGTGCCAGCAGCTTACGCCGGGGAGAAAAACTGTTTTTT. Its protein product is CASSLRRGEKLFF.

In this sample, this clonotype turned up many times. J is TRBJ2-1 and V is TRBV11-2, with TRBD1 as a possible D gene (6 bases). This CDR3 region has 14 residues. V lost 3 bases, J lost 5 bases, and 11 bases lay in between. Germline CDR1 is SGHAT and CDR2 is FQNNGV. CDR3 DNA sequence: TGTGCCAGCAGCTTCCAGGGGATCCACAATGAGCAGTTCTTC. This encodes CASSFQGIHNEQFF.

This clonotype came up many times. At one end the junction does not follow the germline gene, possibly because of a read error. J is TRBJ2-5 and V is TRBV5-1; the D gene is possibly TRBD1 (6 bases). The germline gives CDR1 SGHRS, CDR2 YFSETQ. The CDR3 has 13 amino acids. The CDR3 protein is CASSLDRQETQYF. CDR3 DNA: TGTGCCAGCAGCTTAGACAGGCAAGAGACCCAGTACTTC.

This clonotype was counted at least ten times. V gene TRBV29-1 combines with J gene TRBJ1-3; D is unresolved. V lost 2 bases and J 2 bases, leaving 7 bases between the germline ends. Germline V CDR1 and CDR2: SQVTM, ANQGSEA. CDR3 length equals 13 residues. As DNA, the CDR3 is TGCAGCGTTGAATTGCATACTGGAAACACCATATATTTT. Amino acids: CSVELHTGNTIYF.

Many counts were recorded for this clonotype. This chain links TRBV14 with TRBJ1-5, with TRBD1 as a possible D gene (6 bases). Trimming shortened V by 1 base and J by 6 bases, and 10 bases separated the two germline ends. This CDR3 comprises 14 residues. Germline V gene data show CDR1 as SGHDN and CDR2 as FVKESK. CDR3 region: CASSQAQGAQPQHF. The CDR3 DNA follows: TGTGCCAGCAGCCAAGCACAGGGAGCTCAGCCCCAGCATTTT.

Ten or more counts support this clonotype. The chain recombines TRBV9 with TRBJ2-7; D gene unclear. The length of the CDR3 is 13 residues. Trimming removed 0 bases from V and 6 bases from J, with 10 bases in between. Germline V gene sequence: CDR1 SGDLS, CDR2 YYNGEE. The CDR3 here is CASSVDLGVEQYF. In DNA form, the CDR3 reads TGTGCCAGCAGCGTAGATTTGGGTGTCGAGCAGTACTTC.